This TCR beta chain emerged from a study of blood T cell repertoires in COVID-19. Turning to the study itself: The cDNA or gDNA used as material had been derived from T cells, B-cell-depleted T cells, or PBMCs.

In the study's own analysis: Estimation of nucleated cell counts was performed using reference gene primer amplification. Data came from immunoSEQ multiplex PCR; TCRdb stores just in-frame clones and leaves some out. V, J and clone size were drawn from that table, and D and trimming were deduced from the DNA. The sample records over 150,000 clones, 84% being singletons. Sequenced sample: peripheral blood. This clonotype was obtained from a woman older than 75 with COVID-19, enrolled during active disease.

The CDR3 is CASSKIGEAQNEQFF. The CDR3 DNA reads TGTGCCAGCAGCAAGATAGGGGAAGCCCAAAATGAGCAGTTCTTC. The chain uses TRBV9 and TRBJ2-1, with TRBD1 as a possible D gene (5 bases). The CDR3 loop spans 15 amino acids. Trimming pared 4 bases from V and 7 bases from J, leaving 18 bases between. The germline V gene has CDR1 SGDLS and CDR2 YYNGEE.